In its sample, the clone carrying this TCR beta chain was seen a few times. The V end lost 0 bases, the J end lost 8 bases, and 8 bases lay between the germline ends. The CDR3 is 13 amino acids. CDR1 SGHTA and CDR2 FQGTGA come from the germline V gene. The record originates from a study of blood T cell repertoires in COVID-19. Across the study: The United States, Italy and Spain provided the acute and convalescent COVID-19 samples. Sources were T cells, B-cell-depleted T cells, or PBMCs; the material itself was cDNA or gDNA.

The authors' processing: Amplification from reference gene primers served as the basis for estimated nucleated cell counts. Assay used: immunoSEQ multiplex PCR; TCRdb lists only in-frame clones, some missing. V and J calls plus clone size are reproduced from that table; the DNA served to infer D and trimming. The sample shows approximately 210,000 clones, roughly 86% of them seen only once. The receptor was isolated from a woman in her forties with acute or convalescent COVID-19. Sample: peripheral blood. The rearrangement uses TRBV7-3 and TRBJ1-3; D is uncertain. This CDR3 is CASSLTREDTIYF. In nucleotides, the CDR3 is TGTGCCAGCAGCTTAACCCGGGAGGACACCATATATTTT.